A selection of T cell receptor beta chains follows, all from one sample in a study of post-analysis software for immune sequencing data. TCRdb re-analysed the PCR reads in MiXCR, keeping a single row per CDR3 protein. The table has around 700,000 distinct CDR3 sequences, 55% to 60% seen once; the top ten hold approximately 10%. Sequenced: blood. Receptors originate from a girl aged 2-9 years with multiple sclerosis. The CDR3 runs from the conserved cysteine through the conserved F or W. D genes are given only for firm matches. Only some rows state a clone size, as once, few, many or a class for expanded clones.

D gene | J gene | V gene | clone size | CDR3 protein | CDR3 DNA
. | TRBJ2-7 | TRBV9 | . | CASSVGVGGSYEQYF | TGTGCCAGCAGCGTAGGGGTGGGGGGCTCCTACGAGCAGTACTTC
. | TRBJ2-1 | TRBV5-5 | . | CASSPGGYEQFF | TGTGCCAGCAGCCCCGGAGGGTACGAGCAGTTCTTC
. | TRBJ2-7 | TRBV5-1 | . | CASSFFGGEDEQYF | TGCGCCAGCAGCTTTTTCGGGGGTGAGGACGAGCAGTACTTC
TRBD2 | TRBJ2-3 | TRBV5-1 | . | CASSSGRTSGNTDTQYF | TGCGCCAGCAGCTCCGGAAGGACTAGCGGGAACACAGATACGCAGTATTTT
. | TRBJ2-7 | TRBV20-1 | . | CSARLSLGSGHGSEQYF | TGCAGTGCTAGACTTAGTCTGGGGAGCGGCCACGGGAGCGAGCAGTACTTC
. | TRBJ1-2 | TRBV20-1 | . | CSADGQLEYGYTF | TGCAGTGCTGATGGACAGTTGGAGTATGGCTACACCTTC
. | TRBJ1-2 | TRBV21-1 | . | CASSKGGQGGYTF | TGTGCCAGCAGCAAAGGAGGACAGGGTGGCTACACCTTC
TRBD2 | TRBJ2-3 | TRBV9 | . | CASSVDASGRLLDTQYF | TGTGCCAGCAGCGTAGATGCTAGCGGGAGACTTCTAGATACGCAGTATTTT
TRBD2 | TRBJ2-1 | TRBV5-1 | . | CASSLAFATSEYNEQFF | TGCGCCAGCAGCTTGGCGTTCGCGACTAGCGAATACAATGAGCAGTTCTTC
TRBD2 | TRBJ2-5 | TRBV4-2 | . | CASSQVGLAGVQETQYF | TGTGCCAGCAGCCAGGTTGGACTAGCGGGAGTCCAAGAGACCCAGTACTTC
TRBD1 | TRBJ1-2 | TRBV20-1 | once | CSASDRVYYGYTF | TGCAGTGCCTCGGACAGGGTGTACTATGGCTACACCTTC
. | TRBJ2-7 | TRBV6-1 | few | CASSEERVNPREQYF | TGTGCCAGCAGTGAAGAACGAGTCAACCCCCGCGAGCAGTACTTC
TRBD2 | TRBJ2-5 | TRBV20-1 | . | CSAGRASGRVEETQYF | TGCAGTGCCGGTCGGGCTAGCGGGAGGGTCGAGGAGACCCAGTACTTC
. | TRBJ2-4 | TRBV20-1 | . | CSARLGNIQYF | TGCAGTGCCCGACTTGGGAACATTCAGTACTTC
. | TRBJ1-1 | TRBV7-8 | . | CASSLRRSGGGAEAFF | TGTGCCAGCAGCTTAAGAAGGTCCGGGGGCGGCGCTGAAGCTTTCTTT
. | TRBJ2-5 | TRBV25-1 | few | CASGAVGETQYF | TGTGCCAGCGGGGCTGTCGGGGAGACCCAGTACTTC
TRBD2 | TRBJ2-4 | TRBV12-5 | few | CASGWTGEGDIQYF | TGTGCTAGTGGTTGGACGGGGGAGGGAGACATTCAGTACTTC
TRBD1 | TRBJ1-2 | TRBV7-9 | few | CASSSQRGQLLYGYTF | TGTGCCAGCAGCTCTCAACGGGGACAGCTTCTTTATGGCTACACCTTC
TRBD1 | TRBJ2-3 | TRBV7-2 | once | CASSLGGTVTDTQYF | TGTGCCAGCAGCTTAGGGGGGACAGTCACAGATACGCAGTATTTT
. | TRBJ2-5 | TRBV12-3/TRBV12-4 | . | CVSSSSSGAETQYF | TGTGTCAGCAGTTCGAGTAGCGGAGCAGAGACCCAGTACTTC
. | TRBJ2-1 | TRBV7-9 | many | CASSQPEGGMGYNEQFF | TGTGCCAGCAGCCAGCCGGAAGGCGGGATGGGATACAATGAGCAGTTCTTC
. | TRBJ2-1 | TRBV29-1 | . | CSVEGTDRSYNEQFF | TGCAGCGTTGAAGGAACAGACCGCTCCTACAATGAGCAGTTCTTC
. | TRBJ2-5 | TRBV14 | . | CASSPGPGQIVETQYF | TGTGCCAGCAGCCCCGGCCCGGGACAAATCGTAGAGACCCAGTACTTC
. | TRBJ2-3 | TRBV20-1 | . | CSAGLTSTDTQYF | TGCAGTGCCGGACTTACTAGCACAGATACGCAGTATTTT
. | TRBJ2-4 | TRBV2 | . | CATIRGANAKNIQYF | TGTGCCACGATCAGGGGGGCAAATGCCAAAAACATTCAGTACTTC
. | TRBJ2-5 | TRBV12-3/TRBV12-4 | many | CASSIQETQYF | TGCGCCAGCAGCATCCAAGAGACCCAGTACTTC
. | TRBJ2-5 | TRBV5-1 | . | CASSLIQGESGETQYF | TGCGCCAGCAGCTTGATACAGGGCGAATCCGGAGAGACCCAGTACTTC
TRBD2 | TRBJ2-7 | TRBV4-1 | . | CASSQDLGRGFYEQYF | TGCGCCAGCAGCCAAGATCTCGGGCGGGGGTTCTACGAGCAGTACTTC
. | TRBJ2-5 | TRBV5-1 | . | CASSSTQETQYF | TGTGCCAGCAGCTCTACCCAAGAGACCCAGTACTTC
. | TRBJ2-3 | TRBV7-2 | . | CASSPGPSQTDTQYF | TGTGCCAGCAGCCCCGGGCCCTCACAAACAGATACGCAGTATTTT
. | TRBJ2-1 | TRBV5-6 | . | CASSLDRRDEQFF | TGTGCCAGCAGCTTGGACCGAAGGGATGAGCAGTTCTTC
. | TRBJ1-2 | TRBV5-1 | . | CASSLISESIYGYTF | TGCGCCAGCAGCTTGATCAGCGAAAGTATCTATGGCTACACCTTC
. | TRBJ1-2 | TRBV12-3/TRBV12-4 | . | CASSPPGSGEGYTF | TGTGCCAGCAGTCCCCCAGGGTCCGGGGAGGGCTACACCTTC
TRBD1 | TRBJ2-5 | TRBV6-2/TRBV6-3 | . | CASQQGRVEAQYF | TGTGCCAGCCAACAGGGGCGAGTTGAGGCCCAGTACTTC
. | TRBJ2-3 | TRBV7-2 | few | CASSFSDSTDTQYF | TGTGCCAGCAGCTTTTCGGATAGCACAGATACGCAGTATTTT
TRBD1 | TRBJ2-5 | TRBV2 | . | CASSENAGTGETQYF | TGTGCCAGCAGTGAAAACGCCGGGACAGGGGAGACCCAGTACTTC
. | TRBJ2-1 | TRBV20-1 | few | CSARPSDYPNEQFF | TGCAGTGCTAGACCGTCGGACTACCCCAATGAGCAGTTCTTC
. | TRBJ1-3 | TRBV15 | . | CATSLPGRNSGNTIYF | TGTGCCACCAGCTTACCAGGACGGAACTCTGGAAACACCATATATTTT
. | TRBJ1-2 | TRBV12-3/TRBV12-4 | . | CASWGGRYGYTF | TGTGCCAGCTGGGGAGGGCGTTATGGCTACACCTTC
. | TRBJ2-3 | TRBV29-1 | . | CSVDRPGFADTQYF | TGCAGCGTTGACAGACCAGGCTTCGCAGATACGCAGTATTTT
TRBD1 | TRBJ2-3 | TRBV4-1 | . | CASSQGGGQGMYF | TGCGCCAGCAGCCAGGGTGGGGGACAGGGGATGTATTTT
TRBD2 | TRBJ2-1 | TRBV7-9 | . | CASSPRTSGGAYNEQFF | TGTGCCAGCAGCCCGCGCACTAGCGGGGGGGCATACAATGAGCAGTTCTTC
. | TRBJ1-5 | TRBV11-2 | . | CASRGMANQPQHF | TGTGCCAGCAGGGGAATGGCCAATCAGCCCCAGCATTTT